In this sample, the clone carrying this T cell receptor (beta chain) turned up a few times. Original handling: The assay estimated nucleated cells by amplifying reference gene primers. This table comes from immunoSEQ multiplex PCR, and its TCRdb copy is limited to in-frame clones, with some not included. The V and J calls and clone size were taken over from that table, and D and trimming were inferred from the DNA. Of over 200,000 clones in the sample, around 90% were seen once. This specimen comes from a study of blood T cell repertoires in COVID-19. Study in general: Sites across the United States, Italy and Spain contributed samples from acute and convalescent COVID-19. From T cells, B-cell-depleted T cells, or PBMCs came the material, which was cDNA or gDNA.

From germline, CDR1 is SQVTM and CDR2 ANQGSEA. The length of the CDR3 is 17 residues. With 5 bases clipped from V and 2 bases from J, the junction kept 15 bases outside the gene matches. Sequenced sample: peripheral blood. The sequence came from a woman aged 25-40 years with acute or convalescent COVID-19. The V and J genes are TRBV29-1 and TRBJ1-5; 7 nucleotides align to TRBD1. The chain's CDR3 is CSVLIIQGSLGNQPQHF. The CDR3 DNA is TGCAGCGTTCTAATAATACAGGGGTCCCTTGGCAATCAGCCCCAGCATTTT. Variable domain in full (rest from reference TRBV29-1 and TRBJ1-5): SAVISQKPSRDICQRGTSLTIQCQVDSQVTMMFWYRQQPGQSLTLIATANQGSEATYESGFVIDKFPISRPNLTFSTLTVSNMSPEDSSIYLCSVLIIQGSLGNQPQHFGDGTRLSIL.